This section outlines one TCR beta chain sequence together with its context. Antigen: not known. These data are taken from a study of shared clonotypes between healthy human individuals. The sorted-subset replicate PCRs were given around 200 ng DNA, which is tens of thousands of T cell genomes. As originally analysed: Junction-only sequences without quality scores were provided by ImmunoSEQ, so filtering was different. Here immunoSEQ multiplex PCR was the method, and the copy in TCRdb shows in-frame clones only, minus some. The V and J calls and clone size come from that table; D and trimming were worked out from the DNA. The table has some 1,100,000 clones, around 82% seen once. The CDR3 loop spans 17 amino acids. CDR1 is SGHVS, CDR2 FQNEAQ, per germline. The germline V and J ends were trimmed by 0 bases and 5 bases, with 17 bases remaining between them. Study outcomes and limitations: Memory subsets had estimated richness that was generally smaller than that of naive subsets.

This clonotype originated in a man aged 18 to 35 in good health. Some clones in this sample may be carry-over from other donors' samples. The gene calls are TRBV7-8 and TRBJ2-1, with TRBD1 as a possible D gene (5 bases). What was sequenced was memory CD4+ T cells from PBMCs. Regarding subset: CD45RA-negative fraction. CDR3 bases: TGTGCCAGCAGCTTAGCAGGAGTTGGACACGCAAACAATGAGCAGTTCTTC. Protein sequence: CASSLAGVGHANNEQFF.